A single sample is the source of the 26 T cell receptor beta chains below, sequenced in a study of response to subunit inactivated influenza vaccine (dated by TCRdb to 2017 to 2018). Library prep was done by RT-PCR. The instrument given in TCRdb is Illumina HiSeq 2500. In TCRdb, the public reads were trimmed at Q25 with fastp and aligned with MiXCR, with productive beta chains retained. Here each entry gathers all rows of one CDR3 protein and keeps the most common genes and DNA. Present in this sample are 500,000 or so distinct CDR3 sequences, approximately 15% of which were seen just once. Roughly 3% of the sample goes to the ten largest clones. The starting material was CD4+ T cells sorted from PBMCs, obtained less than 25 months after vaccination. These TCRs come from a man between 50 and 75 years old who received an inactivated influenza vaccine. Donor details come from another sample of the same person, matched by shared clones.

In regard to this clonotype: This likely comes from a read error, as the CDR3 has no conserved phenylalanine or tryptophan at its end. The chain recombines TRBV5-1 with TRBJ2-7; D possibly matches TRBD1 or TRBD2 (5 bases each). V lost 1 base and J lost 0, with 11 bases in between. The CDR3 covers 15 residues. Germline CDR1 and CDR2: SGHRS and YFSETQ. The CDR3 reads CASSLQGGGSYEQYL. The CDR3 DNA reads as TGCGCCAGCAGCTTGCAGGGTGGGGGCTCCTACGAGCAGTACCTC.

V is TRBV7-2 and J is TRBJ1-1; D not resolved. Trimming cost V 2 bases and J 3 bases, with 13 bases left between them. The germline CDR1 and CDR2 sequences are SGHTA and FQGNSA. This CDR3 region has 15 residues. DNA for the CDR3: TGTGCCAGCAGCTTAAGAGGTGAAGTGGACACTGAAGCTTTCTTT. Encoded protein: CASSLRGEVDTEAFF.

This clonotype turned up a few times. CDR3 coding DNA: TGTGCCAGCAGCTTATGGGCGGGGGGGTCAGATACGCAGTATTTT. Translated, it gives CASSLWAGGSDTQYF. The V and J genes are TRBV7-2 and TRBJ2-3; 9 positions agree with TRBD2. Unmatched junction bases numbered 4, after V lost 2 bases and J lost 4 bases. The germline gives CDR1 SGHTA, CDR2 FQGNSA. The CDR3 runs 15 residues.

The V and J genes are TRBV28 and TRBJ2-3, with D perhaps TRBD2 (5 bases). V dropped 2 bases and J dropped 2 bases, with 8 bases sitting between them. Germline V lookup: CDR1 MDHEN, CDR2 SYDVKM. The length of the CDR3 is 14 residues. DNA for the CDR3: TGTGCCAGCAGTTTAGTGCGGGTCACAGATACGCAGTATTTT. It encodes CASSLVRVTDTQYF. Complete variable domain (other parts from reference TRBV28 and TRBJ2-3): DVKVTQSSRYLVKRTGEKVFLECVQDMDHENMFWYRQDPGLGLRLIYFSYDVKMKEKGDIPEGYSVSREKKERFSLILESASTNQTSMYLCASSLVRVTDTQYFGPGTRLTVL.

To note about this clonotype: A read error may account for a junction end that differs from germline. The CDR3 nucleotides read TGTGCTAGCAGCTTAAGGCAGGGGCGATACCAAGAGACCCAGTACTTC. Amino acid sequence: CASSLRQGRYQETQYF. The chain combines TRBV7-7 with TRBJ2-5; D might be TRBD1 (6 bases). From germline, CDR1 is SSHAT and CDR2 FNYEAQ (reference sequence). The CDR3 is 16 amino acids.

This clonotype turned up a few times. The V and J genes are TRBV12-3 or TRBV12-4 and TRBJ2-4; a weak D match, TRBD2 (7 bases). The CDR3 is made up of 14 amino acids. The V end lost 0 bases, the J end lost 9 bases, and 12 bases lay between the germline ends. CDR3 nucleotides: TGTGCCAGCAGTTTAGCTGCGGGGGCTGGCATTCAGTACTTC. It specifies CASSLAAGAGIQYF.

This clonotype was seen at least ten times. The chain employs TRBV12-3 or TRBV12-4 and TRBJ1-6, with TRBD1 matching 9 bases. The CDR3 extends over 15 amino acids. V shed 5 bases, J shed 6 bases, and the junction held 5 bases outside the gene matches. Here the CDR3 DNA reads TGTGCCAGCAGTAAAGGACAGGGGTTTAATTCACCCCTCCACTTT. It translates to CASSKGQGFNSPLHF.

J is TRBJ2-1 and V is TRBV20-1; 14 bases are a match to TRBD2. This CDR3 is built from 19 residues. Germline trimming cut 5 bases from V and 0 bases from J; bases unmatched to any gene: 12. Germline-derived CDR1 and CDR2 are DFQATT and SNEGSKA (reference sequence). The CDR3 is CSARTTGTSGGLSYNEQFF. The CDR3 DNA follows: TGCAGTGCTCGAACAACCGGGACTAGCGGGGGCCTCTCCTACAATGAGCAGTTCTTC.

The V call is TRBV12-3 or TRBV12-4, the J call TRBJ1-6, with 7 bases fitting TRBD1. V gave up 6 bases and J gave up 9 bases; unmatched junction bases: 5. The CDR3 extends over 13 amino acids. The CDR3 nucleotides are TGTGCCAGCAGGGGACCAGGGGGTTCACCCCTCCACTTT. Translating it yields CASRGPGGSPLHF.

In its sample, this clonotype was seen a few times. The rearrangement joins TRBV9 to TRBJ2-1; either TRBD1 or TRBD2 may fit D (5 bases each). Germline CDR1 is SGDLS and CDR2 is YYNGEE. The CDR3 runs 18 residues. Trimming stripped 2 bases from V and 6 bases from J, with 24 bases between. CDR3 amino acids: CASSVRGLGPTLSNEQFF. The CDR3 DNA is TGTGCCAGCAGCGTGAGGGGTCTGGGCCCAACCCTTTCCAATGAGCAGTTCTTC. The complete variable domain, with remaining parts taken from reference TRBV9 and TRBJ2-1, reads DSGVTQTPKHLITATGQRVTLRCSPRSGDLSVYWYQQSLDQGLQFLIQYYNGEERAKGNILERFSAQQFPDLHSELNLSSLELGDSALYFCASSVRGLGPTLSNEQFFGPGTRLTVL.

This clonotype was detected a few times. The CDR3 protein is CASRAGTGFGAGADTQYF. In DNA, the CDR3 is TGTGCCAGCAGGGCCGGGACAGGGTTCGGCGCGGGGGCAGATACGCAGTATTTT. This chain links TRBV2 with TRBJ2-3; TRBD1 matches 9 bases. V was pared by 6 bases and J by 4 bases, with 17 bases of the junction left unmatched. The CDR3 is 18 residues long. CDR1 and CDR2 from the germline V gene are SNHLY and FYNNEI.

The chain combines TRBV7-2 with TRBJ1-2; D is uncertain. The CDR3 is made up of 13 amino acids. V was cut by 2 bases and J by 3 bases, with 7 bases left in between. Germline values: CDR1 SGHTA, CDR2 FQGNSA. Here the CDR3 DNA reads TGTGCCAGCAGCTTAACGGCAGACTATGGCTACACCTTC. It yields the protein CASSLTADYGYTF. Full variable domain (rest looked up from reference TRBV7-2 and TRBJ1-2): GAGVSQSPSNKVTEKGKDVELRCDPISGHTALYWYRQSLGQGLEFLIYFQGNSAPDKSGLPSDRFSAERTGGSVSTLTIQRTQQEDSAVYLCASSLTADYGYTFGSGTRLTVV.

As concerns this clonotype: A read error is likely, as this CDR3 ends without the conserved phenylalanine or tryptophan. The V and J genes are TRBV12-3 or TRBV12-4 and TRBJ2-4, with TRBD2 matching 9 bases. The junction had 3 bases not matched to a gene; V was cut back by 6 bases and J by 0 bases. The CDR3 contains 15 residues. CDR3: CASSLAGLAKNIQYL. Written as DNA, the CDR3 is TGTGCCAGCAGCCTAGCGGGACTAGCCAAAAACATTCAGTACTTG.

The chain has TRBV20-1 and TRBJ2-7; 8 bases align to TRBD2. The V and J ends lost 5 bases and 5 bases, in that order; junction bases with no gene match: 14. The CDR3 is 15 residues long. Germline lookup yields CDR1 DFQATT and CDR2 SNEGSKA (reference sequence). The CDR3 sequence: CSAGPLVRGVHEQYF. The CDR3 coding sequence is TGCAGTGCTGGGCCGTTGGTGCGGGGGGTCCACGAGCAGTACTTC.

The genes are TRBV6-1 and TRBJ2-7, with D perhaps TRBD2 (5 bases). Trimming pared 6 bases from V and 4 bases from J, leaving 13 bases between. The CDR3 loop spans 13 amino acids. Germline loops: CDR1 MNHNS, CDR2 SASEGT. The CDR3 DNA reads TGTGCCAGCAGACCCCCTAGCAGTTACGAGCAGTACTTC. It yields the protein CASRPPSSYEQYF.

The rearrangement uses TRBV7-2 and TRBJ2-5, with TRBD1 matching 7 bases. Germline loops: CDR1 SGHTA, CDR2 FQGNSA. The CDR3 runs to 15 residues. V shed 5 bases, J shed 0 bases, and the junction held 6 bases outside the gene matches. The CDR3 nucleotides read TGTGCCAGCAGCCAAAACAGGGGTTACCAAGAGACCCAGTACTTC. Residues: CASSQNRGYQETQYF. Filled out from reference TRBV7-2 and TRBJ2-5, the complete variable domain reads GAGVSQSPSNKVTEKGKDVELRCDPISGHTALYWYRQSLGQGLEFLIYFQGNSAPDKSGLPSDRFSAERTGGSVSTLTIQRTQQEDSAVYLCASSQNRGYQETQYFGPGTRLLVL.

This clonotype was detected a few times. V gene TRBV5-5 combines with J gene TRBJ1-2; 9 positions agree with TRBD1. The germline gives CDR1 SGHKS, CDR2 YYEKEE (reference sequence). V was clipped by 4 bases and J by 4 bases; unmatched bases: 11. The CDR3 has 16 amino acids. CDR3 sequence (DNA): TGTGCCAGCAGCGTAACCGGGACAGGGATAGGCTATGGCTACACCTTC. Protein sequence: CASSVTGTGIGYGYTF.

The rearrangement uses TRBV27 and TRBJ2-7; TRBD2 agrees at 7 bases. Trimming cost V 2 bases and J 4 bases; bases outside gene matches: 5. CDR1 and CDR2 (germline): MNHEY, SMNVEV (reference sequence). This CDR3 has 14 amino acids. CDR3 amino acids: CASSLLAGEYEQYF. The CDR3 nucleotides read TGTGCCAGCAGTTTACTGGCGGGGGAGTACGAGCAGTACTTC.

Here the CDR3 reads CASSFQGTNSPLHF. The CDR3 DNA reads TGTGCCAGCAGCTTCCAGGGAACCAATTCACCCCTCCACTTT. The chain carries TRBV7-9 and TRBJ1-6; D perhaps matches TRBD1 (5 bases). This CDR3 has 14 amino acids. Germline V gene data show CDR1 as SEHNR and CDR2 as FQNEAQ (reference sequence). The V end lost 3 bases, the J end lost 7 bases, and 10 bases lay between the germline ends.

The gene calls are TRBV12-3 or TRBV12-4 and TRBJ1-2; no clear D gene. Deletions cut 7 bases from V and 8 bases from J, with 14 bases between. The CDR3 is made up of 12 amino acids. The CDR3 sequence: CASTQHLGGYTF. The DNA for the CDR3 is TGTGCCAGCACCCAGCACTTAGGAGGCTACACCTTC.

In this sample, this clonotype turned up a few times. This chain links TRBV5-1 with TRBJ2-3, with D unresolved. Trimming shortened V by 7 bases and J by 2 bases, and 14 bases separated the two germline ends. CDR1 and CDR2 (germline): SGHRS, YFSETQ. The CDR3 contains 14 residues. CDR3: CASRTDGYTDTQYF. The CDR3 nucleotides read TGCGCCAGCCGGACGGACGGATACACAGATACGCAGTATTTT.

This clonotype has more than one count but fewer than ten. This sequence joins TRBV2 and TRBJ1-1; TRBD1 agrees at 7 bases. The germline gives CDR1 SNHLY, CDR2 FYNNEI. The CDR3 is 12 residues long. The V gene end was trimmed by 7 bases and the J gene end by 9 bases; junction bases not matched to a gene: 8. CDR3 DNA sequence: TGTGCCAGCACAGGGGGACAGAGAAAAGCTTTCTTT. It codes for CASTGGQRKAFF.

V and J are TRBV12-3 or TRBV12-4 and TRBJ1-6, with 8 bases that match TRBD1. The CDR3 has 15 residues. V shed 6 bases and J 14 bases; nucleotides not matched to a gene: 15. The CDR3 here is CASRPGTGLSRTLHF. CDR3 in DNA: TGTGCCAGCAGGCCCGGGACAGGTCTATCCAGAACCCTCCACTTT.

V gene TRBV5-1 combines with J gene TRBJ2-7; TRBD1 agrees at 8 bases. The junction had 8 bases not matched to a gene; V was cut back by 2 bases and J by 7 bases. CDR3 length equals 14 residues. The germline CDR1 and CDR2 sequences are SGHRS and YFSETQ. The CDR3 region is CASSFDQGAGEQYF. The DNA for the CDR3 is TGCGCCAGCAGCTTCGACCAGGGGGCGGGAGAGCAGTACTTC.

There are many counts of this clonotype. The rearrangement links TRBV14 to TRBJ2-1, with D perhaps given as TRBD1 or TRBD2 (6 bases each). This CDR3 contains 11 residues. V lost 3 bases to trimming and J lost 11 bases, with 8 bases between them. The germline gives CDR1 SGHDN, CDR2 FVKESK. The CDR3 loop reads CASSQGGKQFF. CDR3 nucleotides: TGTGCCAGCAGCCAGGGGGGCAAGCAGTTCTTC.

In its sample, this clonotype was seen a few times. The gene calls are TRBV11-1 and TRBJ2-3; a weak D match, TRBD1 (8 bases). Trimming cost V 4 bases and J 1 base, with 15 bases left between them. Per germline, CDR1 SGHAT and CDR2 FQDESV (reference sequence). The CDR3 spans 16 residues. CDR3: CASSWGQAGGTDTQYF. For the CDR3, the DNA is TGTGCCAGCAGCTGGGGACAGGCGGGGGGCACAGATACGCAGTATTTT.